This is a list of T cell receptor beta chains from one sample in a study of control samples from healthy donors and cancer patients. Profiled with immunoSEQ multiplex PCR; TCRdb holds only in-frame clones, not every one. The sample gives about 59,000 clones, 80% to 95% of which show up once; about 1.7% is in the top ten. The sample taken for sequencing was PBMCs. All receptors come from a man between 35 and 55 years old with colorectal cancer. CDR3s include the opening cysteine and the closing phenylalanine or tryptophan. D genes are given only for firm matches. A clone size is listed for some rows: how often the clone was seen (once, few, many), or a class if it is expanded.

d_gene: TRBD2; abundance: .; v_gene: TRBV29-1; j_gene: TRBJ2-5; CDR3nt: TGCAGCGTTGCCGGGACTAGCGGCGGGGAGACCCAGTACTTC; CDR3aa: CSVAGTSGGETQYF
d_gene: .; abundance: .; v_gene: TRBV5-1; j_gene: TRBJ1-2; CDR3nt: TGCGCCAGCAGCTTGGAAAACAGGGAGGCGTATGGCTACACCTTC; CDR3aa: CASSLENREAYGYTF
d_gene: .; abundance: .; v_gene: TRBV7-2; j_gene: TRBJ2-7; CDR3nt: TGTGCCAGCAGCTTACCGTATCGGGAGCAGTACTTC; CDR3aa: CASSLPYREQYF
d_gene: .; abundance: .; v_gene: TRBV2; j_gene: TRBJ2-7; CDR3nt: TGTGCCAGCAGTGAACCCAACGACAGTTACTACGAGCAGTACTTC; CDR3aa: CASSEPNDSYYEQYF
d_gene: TRBD1; abundance: .; v_gene: TRBV15; j_gene: TRBJ2-3; CDR3nt: TGTGCCACCAGCACCGGGACAGGTCTGGGCACAGATACGCAGTATTTT; CDR3aa: CATSTGTGLGTDTQYF
d_gene: .; abundance: once; v_gene: TRBV5-1; j_gene: TRBJ2-5; CDR3nt: TGCGCCAGCAGCTTGGGGAGTAACCAAGAGACCCAGTACTTC; CDR3aa: CASSLGSNQETQYF
d_gene: .; abundance: .; v_gene: TRBV19; j_gene: TRBJ2-7; CDR3nt: TGTGCCAGTAGTATAGAGGGGGCGAGGGAGCAGTACTTC; CDR3aa: CASSIEGAREQYF
d_gene: .; abundance: .; v_gene: TRBV4-1; j_gene: TRBJ1-1; CDR3nt: TGCGCCAGCAGCCAAGGTGGGGGACACACTGAAGCTTTCTTT; CDR3aa: CASSQGGGHTEAFF
d_gene: .; abundance: .; v_gene: TRBV11-2; j_gene: TRBJ1-5; CDR3nt: TGTGCCAGCAGCTTATGGGGTCGAAGCAATCAGCCCCAGCATTTT; CDR3aa: CASSLWGRSNQPQHF
d_gene: .; abundance: .; v_gene: TRBV9; j_gene: TRBJ2-3; CDR3nt: TGTGCCAGCAACCCAGAGGGGCTAGGAACAGATACGCAGTATTTT; CDR3aa: CASNPEGLGTDTQYF
d_gene: .; abundance: medium-sized; v_gene: TRBV11-2; j_gene: TRBJ1-5; CDR3nt: TGTGCCAGCAGCTCGCACAGGTACCAGCCCCAGCATTTT; CDR3aa: CASSSHRYQPQHF
d_gene: .; abundance: .; v_gene: TRBV4-3; j_gene: TRBJ1-1; CDR3nt: TGCGCCAGCAGCTTAGGACGGGAGGGGACTGAAGCTTTCTTT; CDR3aa: CASSLGREGTEAFF
d_gene: TRBD2; abundance: few; v_gene: TRBV29-1; j_gene: TRBJ2-3; CDR3nt: TGCAGCGTTTCGGGGAGCGGGGCAGAAATACGGGATACGCAGTATTTT; CDR3aa: CSVSGSGAEIRDTQYF
d_gene: .; abundance: once; v_gene: TRBV11-3; j_gene: TRBJ1-1; CDR3nt: TGTGCCAGCAGCCAGGGCCTCCTGGGGACTGAAGCTTTCTTT; CDR3aa: CASSQGLLGTEAFF
d_gene: .; abundance: .; v_gene: TRBV5-1; j_gene: TRBJ1-2; CDR3nt: TGCGCCAGCAGCTTGGGATTTGATAGGCACTATGGCTACACCTTC; CDR3aa: CASSLGFDRHYGYTF
d_gene: .; abundance: .; v_gene: TRBV2; j_gene: TRBJ2-5; CDR3nt: TGTGCCAGCAGTGCAGAGAACCGCGAGACCCAGTACTTC; CDR3aa: CASSAENRETQYF
d_gene: .; abundance: .; v_gene: TRBV6-2/TRBV6-3; j_gene: TRBJ1-2; CDR3nt: TGTGCCAGCAGTTACAATGTGGGGGAGCCTTTGTATGGCTACACCTTC; CDR3aa: CASSYNVGEPLYGYTF
d_gene: TRBD2; abundance: .; v_gene: TRBV2; j_gene: TRBJ2-1; CDR3nt: TGTGCCAGCAAAGGACTAGCGGGAGGCCTCAGCTCCTACAATGAGCAGTTCTTC; CDR3aa: CASKGLAGGLSSYNEQFF
d_gene: TRBD1; abundance: .; v_gene: TRBV5-4; j_gene: TRBJ2-7; CDR3nt: TGTGCCAGCAGCACAAAGGGACAGGGCGGCGAGCAGTACTTC; CDR3aa: CASSTKGQGGEQYF
d_gene: TRBD1; abundance: .; v_gene: TRBV7-8; j_gene: TRBJ1-5; CDR3nt: TGTGCCAGCAGCCTGCGTCAGGGGGAACAGCCCCAGCATTTT; CDR3aa: CASSLRQGEQPQHF
d_gene: .; abundance: once; v_gene: TRBV5-6; j_gene: TRBJ2-7; CDR3nt: TGTGCCAGCAGCCGCCTGGGGTTGGGCAGGGAGCGGTCCTACGAGCAGTACTTC; CDR3aa: CASSRLGLGRERSYEQYF
d_gene: TRBD1; abundance: .; v_gene: TRBV7-3; j_gene: TRBJ1-6; CDR3nt: TGTGCCAGCAGCCCGGGACAGAGGAATTCACCCCTCCACTTT; CDR3aa: CASSPGQRNSPLHF
d_gene: .; abundance: .; v_gene: TRBV9; j_gene: TRBJ1-1; CDR3nt: TGTGCCAGCAGCGTAATGAGTGTTTATGAAGCTTTCTTT; CDR3aa: CASSVMSVYEAFF
d_gene: TRBD1; abundance: .; v_gene: TRBV7-6; j_gene: TRBJ1-1; CDR3nt: TGTGCCAGCAGCCCTAGGACAGGGTGGGACACTGAAGCTTTCTTT; CDR3aa: CASSPRTGWDTEAFF
d_gene: TRBD1; abundance: .; v_gene: TRBV6-2/TRBV6-3; j_gene: TRBJ2-2; CDR3nt: TGTGCCAGCAGTTACAGGGACAGATCCACCGGGGAGCTGTTTTTT; CDR3aa: CASSYRDRSTGELFF
d_gene: .; abundance: .; v_gene: TRBV30; j_gene: TRBJ2-3; CDR3nt: TGTGCCTGGGCCGGTACAGATACGCAGTATTTT; CDR3aa: CAWAGTDTQYF
d_gene: .; abundance: .; v_gene: TRBV7-5; j_gene: TRBJ1-3; CDR3nt: TGTGTCAGAAGCTTAGTTGGGACAGGGAAGTCTGGAAACACCATATATTTT; CDR3aa: CVRSLVGTGKSGNTIYF
d_gene: TRBD2; abundance: .; v_gene: TRBV7-2; j_gene: TRBJ2-5; CDR3nt: TGTGCCAGCAGCTTCGGACCGGGCGGGGGGCGTCGGGAGACCCAGTACTTC; CDR3aa: CASSFGPGGGRRETQYF
d_gene: TRBD1; abundance: .; v_gene: TRBV30; j_gene: TRBJ1-2; CDR3nt: TGTGCCTGGAACTGGGGACAGGGGATCTATGGCTACACCTTC; CDR3aa: CAWNWGQGIYGYTF
d_gene: .; abundance: .; v_gene: TRBV7-2; j_gene: TRBJ1-1; CDR3nt: TGTGCCAGCAGCTTAGTTCGGGGAGGGAACACTGAAGCTTTCTTT; CDR3aa: CASSLVRGGNTEAFF
d_gene: .; abundance: .; v_gene: TRBV7-9; j_gene: TRBJ1-1; CDR3nt: TGTGCCAGCAGTTCGCTTAAGGGGGGTGAATCTTTCTTT; CDR3aa: CASSSLKGGESFF
d_gene: TRBD1; abundance: .; v_gene: TRBV29-1; j_gene: TRBJ2-7; CDR3nt: TGCAGCGTTGAGGGACAGGGGATACGGTACTTC; CDR3aa: CSVEGQGIRYF
d_gene: .; abundance: .; v_gene: TRBV16; j_gene: TRBJ2-7; CDR3nt: TGTGCCAGCAGCCCGGGGCAGGGGGGGAACACCATGTACGAGCAGTACTTC; CDR3aa: CASSPGQGGNTMYEQYF
d_gene: .; abundance: .; v_gene: TRBV3-1/TRBV3-2; j_gene: TRBJ2-3; CDR3nt: TGTGCCAGCAGCCAAGATGGTACGGGGGGCCCCACAGATACGCAGTATTTT; CDR3aa: CASSQDGTGGPTDTQYF
d_gene: .; abundance: .; v_gene: TRBV6-6; j_gene: TRBJ1-6; CDR3nt: TGTGCCAGCAGTTACGAGTCTCCGGATTCGTATTCACCCCTCCACTTT; CDR3aa: CASSYESPDSYSPLHF
d_gene: .; abundance: .; v_gene: TRBV3-1/TRBV3-2; j_gene: TRBJ2-2; CDR3nt: TGTGCCAGCAGCCGCAGGGTAGGGGAGCTGTTTTTT; CDR3aa: CASSRRVGELFF
d_gene: TRBD1; abundance: .; v_gene: TRBV7-2; j_gene: TRBJ1-2; CDR3nt: TGTGCCAGCAGCTTAGGCGGGACAGGGGAGGGAGGCTACACCTTC; CDR3aa: CASSLGGTGEGGYTF
d_gene: TRBD2; abundance: few; v_gene: TRBV19; j_gene: TRBJ2-3; CDR3nt: TGTGCCAGTAATTCTGGCGGGGGAGGCACAGATACGCAGTATTTT; CDR3aa: CASNSGGGGTDTQYF
d_gene: .; abundance: once; v_gene: TRBV29-1; j_gene: TRBJ2-3; CDR3nt: TGCAGCGGGGACATGGGAACAGATACGCAGTATTTT; CDR3aa: CSGDMGTDTQYF
d_gene: .; abundance: .; v_gene: TRBV6-6; j_gene: TRBJ2-1; CDR3nt: TGTGCCAGCAGTTACTCGAACAGCCAGTACAATGAGCAGTTCTTC; CDR3aa: CASSYSNSQYNEQFF
d_gene: .; abundance: few; v_gene: TRBV5-6; j_gene: TRBJ1-6; CDR3nt: TGTGCCAGCAGCTCAGGACAGCTACTTAATTCACCCCTCCACTTT; CDR3aa: CASSSGQLLNSPLHF
d_gene: .; abundance: .; v_gene: TRBV19; j_gene: TRBJ1-1; CDR3nt: TGTGCCAGTAGTGCGAACACTGAAGCTTTCTTT; CDR3aa: CASSANTEAFF
d_gene: .; abundance: .; v_gene: TRBV5-4; j_gene: TRBJ1-2; CDR3nt: TGTGCCAGCAGCCCCCCTAACTATGGCTACACCTTC; CDR3aa: CASSPPNYGYTF
d_gene: .; abundance: .; v_gene: TRBV7-2; j_gene: TRBJ1-3; CDR3nt: TGTGCCAGCAGCTTAGTTGGGGACTCTGGAAACACCATATATTTT; CDR3aa: CASSLVGDSGNTIYF
d_gene: TRBD1; abundance: .; v_gene: TRBV7-9; j_gene: TRBJ1-4; CDR3nt: TGTGCCAGCAGCCTGAGACAGGGCGGTGAAAAACTGTTTTTT; CDR3aa: CASSLRQGGEKLFF
d_gene: .; abundance: .; v_gene: TRBV5-6; j_gene: TRBJ1-6; CDR3nt: TGTGCCAGCAGCTTGGGGGCAGCGAGCTCCTATAATTCACCCCTCCACTTT; CDR3aa: CASSLGAASSYNSPLHF
d_gene: .; abundance: .; v_gene: TRBV5-1; j_gene: TRBJ2-1; CDR3nt: TGCGCCAGCAGAAGGGAAAATGAGCAGTTCTTC; CDR3aa: CASRRENEQFF
d_gene: .; abundance: .; v_gene: TRBV30; j_gene: TRBJ1-5; CDR3nt: TGTGCCTGGAGTTCGGACACTGAGTTCAATCAGCCCCAGCATTTT; CDR3aa: CAWSSDTEFNQPQHF
d_gene: TRBD2; abundance: .; v_gene: TRBV19; j_gene: TRBJ2-3; CDR3nt: TGTGCCAGTAGTATAGGGGCCACTAGCGGGGGGGCAGATACGCAGTATTTT; CDR3aa: CASSIGATSGGADTQYF
d_gene: .; abundance: .; v_gene: TRBV7-9; j_gene: TRBJ1-2; CDR3nt: TGTGCCAGCAGCGCCCACGGGGGAGGGGGCTACACCTTC; CDR3aa: CASSAHGGGGYTF
d_gene: .; abundance: .; v_gene: TRBV9; j_gene: TRBJ2-5; CDR3nt: TGTGCCAGCAGCGTAGACGGTGGAGAGACCCAGTACTTC; CDR3aa: CASSVDGGETQYF
d_gene: .; abundance: .; v_gene: TRBV5-6; j_gene: TRBJ1-3; CDR3nt: TGTGCCAGCAGCCTGTCTCGTCCCTACTCTGGAAACACCATATATTTT; CDR3aa: CASSLSRPYSGNTIYF
d_gene: .; abundance: .; v_gene: TRBV5-4; j_gene: TRBJ1-5; CDR3nt: TGTGCCAGCAGCTTGGGAGAGAATCAGCCCCAGCATTTT; CDR3aa: CASSLGENQPQHF
d_gene: .; abundance: .; v_gene: TRBV29-1; j_gene: TRBJ2-1; CDR3nt: TGCAGCGTTGACTTCGGGGGTTTCAATGAGCAGTTCTTC; CDR3aa: CSVDFGGFNEQFF